A single sample is the source of the 32 T cell receptor beta chains below, sequenced in a study of blood T cell repertoires in COVID-19. Method: immunoSEQ multiplex PCR; TCRdb's copy keeps in-frame clones and lacks some. The sample lists 250,000 to 350,000 clones; about 87% were seen once. Sequenced material: PBMCs or T cells enriched from blood (not recorded which). Every receptor here comes from a woman in her fifties or sixties who had recovered from COVID-19.

The rearrangement links TRBV6-2 or TRBV6-3 to TRBJ1-6; 8 bases are shared with TRBD1. Germline loops: CDR1 MNHEY, CDR2 SVGEGT. The CDR3 runs 13 residues. V was pared by 6 bases and J by 11 bases, with 6 bases of the junction left unmatched. CDR3 nucleotides: TGTGCCAGCAGCGGGACAGGTTCTCCACCCCTCCACTTT. As protein: CASSGTGSPPLHF.

The rearrangement links TRBV18 to TRBJ2-1; TRBD1 matches 10 bases. Unmatched junction bases numbered 8, after V lost 6 bases and J lost 6 bases. CDR1 and CDR2 (germline): KGHSH, LQKENI. This CDR3 region has 15 residues. The CDR3 DNA reads TGTGCCAGCTCCAGGGGGACAGGGGATCTCAATGAGCAGTTCTTC. It codes for CASSRGTGDLNEQFF.

CDR3 nucleotide sequence: TGTGCCAGCAGTCTCAGCGGGGGCAACACCGGGGAGCTGTTTTTT. Amino acids: CASSLSGGNTGELFF. The V gene is TRBV6-2 or TRBV6-3, the J gene TRBJ2-2, with 8 bases identical to TRBD2. V gave up 5 bases and J gave up 2 bases; unmatched junction bases: 4. Germline V gene lookup returns CDR1 MNHEY and CDR2 SVGEGT. The CDR3 spans 15 residues.

The rearrangement uses TRBV6-5 and TRBJ2-1; tentative D call: TRBD1 (5 bases). Germline-derived CDR1 and CDR2 are MNHEY and SVGAGI. Trimming stripped 7 bases from V and 9 bases from J, with 16 bases between. This CDR3 region has 13 residues. The CDR3 spells CASTPRAGREQFF. In DNA form, the CDR3 reads TGTGCCAGCACCCCACGGGCAGGGCGTGAGCAGTTCTTC.

This chain uses TRBV7-2 with TRBJ2-2; perhaps TRBD1 as D (6 bases). Germline V gene sequence: CDR1 SGHTA, CDR2 FQGNSA. This CDR3 has 15 amino acids. V lost 4 bases to trimming and J lost 6 bases, with 15 bases between them. The DNA for the CDR3 is TGTGCCAGCAGCTCACTGGGGGCCCGGGCCGGGGAGCTGTTTTTT. It specifies CASSSLGARAGELFF.

The rearrangement links TRBV5-1 to TRBJ2-7; 8 nucleotides line up with TRBD1. Looked up from germline, CDR1 is SGHRS and CDR2 is YFSETQ. V shed 4 bases, J shed 3 bases, and the junction held 9 bases outside the gene matches. The CDR3 extends over 15 amino acids. CDR3 protein: CASSQQQGAGYEQYF. CDR3 DNA: TGCGCCAGCAGCCAACAGCAGGGGGCGGGCTACGAGCAGTACTTC.

This clone has just a few counts. This sequence joins TRBV23-1 and TRBJ1-5, with D hard to call. TRBV23-1 is sorted into the ORF group, with uncertain function. V was clipped by 3 bases and J by 5 bases, with 14 bases between them. CDR3 length equals 15 residues. CDR3 sequence reads: CASSQLPRPHQPQHF. Written as DNA, the CDR3 is TGCGCCAGCAGTCAGCTCCCCAGGCCTCATCAGCCCCAGCATTTT.

V is TRBV30 and J is TRBJ1-1; perhaps TRBD1 as D (6 bases). From germline, CDR1 is GTSNPN and CDR2 SVGIG (reference sequence). The CDR3 covers 14 residues. V was cut by 5 bases and J by 5 bases, with 18 bases left in between. The CDR3 region is CAWGKGDMRTEAFF. CDR3 DNA sequence: TGTGCCTGGGGAAAGGGGGATATGCGGACTGAAGCTTTCTTT.

The chain employs TRBV7-2 and TRBJ1-2; 7 bases line up with TRBD1. V lost 1 base to trimming and J lost 4 bases; unmatched junction nucleotides: 3. The CDR3 extends over 14 amino acids. Germline values: CDR1 SGHTA, CDR2 FQGNSA. CDR3 region: CASSLGRGVYGYTF. The CDR3 DNA is TGTGCCAGCAGCTTAGGCAGGGGGGTCTATGGCTACACCTTC.

The chain recombines TRBV14 with TRBJ2-5; 10 bases line up with TRBD1. Unmatched junction bases numbered 6, after V lost 4 bases and J lost 4 bases. The CDR3 sequence is 15 residues long. Germline V gene lookup returns CDR1 SGHDN and CDR2 FVKESK. The DNA for the CDR3 is TGTGCCAGCAGCCGGGGACAGGGGCGGCGAGAGACCCAGTACTTC. Residues: CASSRGQGRRETQYF.

This chain uses TRBV19 with TRBJ1-1, with 8 nucleotides matching TRBD1. Germline lookup yields CDR1 LNHDA and CDR2 SQIVND (reference sequence). With V trimmed by 4 bases and J by 10 bases, 5 bases remained unmatched. The CDR3 length is 12 residues. CDR3 sequence reads: CASSTITGGAFF. CDR3 in DNA: TGTGCCAGTAGTACGATAACAGGGGGAGCTTTCTTT.

CDR3 loop: CASSLLAGLTDTQYF. The CDR3 region has the DNA TGTGCCAGCAGCTTACTAGCGGGCCTCACAGATACGCAGTATTTT. The V gene is TRBV7-9, the J gene TRBJ2-3; TRBD2 matches at 8 bases. The germline V gene encodes CDR1 SEHNR and CDR2 FQNEAQ (reference sequence). This CDR3 has 15 amino acids. V trimming: 2 bases; J trimming: 2 bases; junction bases outside the gene matches: 3.

This chain connects TRBV5-5 to TRBJ2-3; 9 bases fit TRBD2. The CDR3 length is 15 residues. CDR1 is SGHKS and CDR2 is YYEKEE in the germline V gene (reference sequence). V trimming: 0 bases; J trimming: 4 bases; junction bases outside the gene matches: 3. CDR3 DNA sequence: TGTGCCAGCAGCTTGGAGGGCGGGAGGGCAGATACGCAGTATTTT. Encoded protein: CASSLEGGRADTQYF.

V gene TRBV24-1 combines with J gene TRBJ1-2; 8 positions agree with TRBD1. From germline, CDR1 is KGHDR and CDR2 SFDVKD. V lost 3 bases and J lost 8; bases outside the gene matches: 10. CDR3 size: 15 residues. CDR3 coding DNA: TGTGCCACCAGTGATCCACGGACAGGGTTGCAAGGCTACACCTTC. It is translated as CATSDPRTGLQGYTF.

This chain joins TRBV29-1 and TRBJ1-2, with TRBD1 matching over 7 bases. The junction had 8 bases not matched to a gene; V was cut back by 4 bases and J by 3 bases. The CDR3 consists of 14 residues. The germline gives CDR1 SQVTM, CDR2 ANQGSEA. CDR3 DNA: TGCAGCGTTGTCCTTCTTGGGACAGACTATGGCTACACCTTC. Translating gives CSVVLLGTDYGYTF.

The chain recombines TRBV12-3 or TRBV12-4 with TRBJ2-7; 9 bases are shared with TRBD1. V dropped 7 bases and J dropped 7; count of bases not matched to a gene: 8. This CDR3 is 13 amino acids long. CDR3 bases: TGTGCCAGCAAAAACAGGGGGCACAATGAGCAGTACTTC. Translated: CASKNRGHNEQYF.

The rearrangement links TRBV6-5 to TRBJ1-3, with TRBD1 matching over 9 bases. The CDR3 has 14 residues. From germline, CDR1 is MNHEY and CDR2 SVGAGI. V lost 6 bases to trimming and J lost 0 bases; unmatched junction nucleotides: 0. The CDR3 coding sequence is TGTGCCAGCAGGACAGGGGGCTCTGGAAACACCATATATTTT. Translating gives CASRTGGSGNTIYF.

The chain couples TRBV7-2 to TRBJ2-2; D remains unclear. The germline gives CDR1 SGHTA, CDR2 FQGNSA. This CDR3 has 12 residues. V was clipped by 2 bases and J by 5 bases, with 3 bases between them. CDR3 bases: TGTGCCAGCAGCTTACTTACCGGGGAGCTGTTTTTT. It is translated as CASSLLTGELFF. Complete variable domain (other parts from reference TRBV7-2 and TRBJ2-2): GAGVSQSPSNKVTEKGKDVELRCDPISGHTALYWYRQSLGQGLEFLIYFQGNSAPDKSGLPSDRFSAERTGGSVSTLTIQRTQQEDSAVYLCASSLLTGELFFGEGSRLTVL.

This chain links TRBV7-2 with TRBJ2-2, with 11 bases fitting TRBD2. The germline gives CDR1 SGHTA, CDR2 FQGNSA. The CDR3 has 16 residues. The V segment lost 4 bases and the J segment 6 bases; nucleotides outside the gene matches: 7. The CDR3 region is CASSSTLAGEAGELFF. In DNA form, the CDR3 reads TGTGCCAGCAGCTCCACACTAGCGGGAGAGGCCGGGGAGCTGTTTTTT.

V is TRBV5-1 and J is TRBJ2-3; tentative D call: TRBD1 (6 bases). CDR1 and CDR2 (germline): SGHRS, YFSETQ. The CDR3 extends over 15 amino acids. V was clipped by 4 bases and J by 2 bases, with 14 bases between them. CDR3 sequence: CASSTGQTDTDTQYF. CDR3 bases: TGCGCCAGCAGCACGGGACAAACAGACACAGATACGCAGTATTTT.

The chain joins TRBV5-6 to TRBJ1-2; D ambiguous. Trimming took 4 bases from V and 0 from J, leaving 7 bases between them. CDR1 SGHDT and CDR2 YYEEEE come from the germline V gene. The CDR3 has 13 residues. This CDR3 is CASSPSPNYGYTF. The CDR3 DNA reads as TGTGCCAGCAGCCCATCCCCTAACTATGGCTACACCTTC.

The rearrangement uses TRBV30 and TRBJ1-1; tentative D call: TRBD1 (6 bases). CDR1 and CDR2 from the germline V gene are GTSNPN and SVGIG (reference sequence). The CDR3 is 14 residues long. The V and J ends lost 0 bases and 5 bases respectively, with 13 bases between them. CDR3: CAWSVGGAMTEAFF. CDR3 DNA: TGTGCCTGGAGTGTTGGGGGGGCAATGACTGAAGCTTTCTTT.

This chain links TRBV5-1 with TRBJ2-2; 11 positions agree with TRBD1. V was pared by 10 bases and J by 5 bases, with 7 bases of the junction left unmatched. The CDR3 has 14 amino acids. Germline assignment: CDR1 SGHRS and CDR2 YFSETQ. DNA for the CDR3: TGCGCCGGCGCCCGGGACAGGGGGACCGGGGAGCTGTTTTTT. Amino acids: CAGARDRGTGELFF.

This clone was counted between two and nine times. The chain combines TRBV21-1 with TRBJ1-1. TRBV21-1 is noted as a pseudogene. The CDR3 extends over 11 amino acids. In nucleotides, the CDR3 is TGTGCCATCCCCTTGAACACTGAAGCTTTCTTT. It yields the protein CAIPLNTEAFF.

The chain uses TRBV5-1 and TRBJ2-7; D not resolved. Trimming shortened V by 4 bases and J by 0 bases, and 17 bases separated the two germline ends. CDR3 length: 16 amino acids. CDR1 is SGHRS, CDR2 YFSETQ, per germline. CDR3 loop: CASSPRERRNSYEQYF. DNA for the CDR3: TGCGCCAGCAGCCCGAGAGAAAGAAGAAACTCCTACGAGCAGTACTTC.

The V and J genes are TRBV29-1 and TRBJ1-5; TRBD1 agrees at 7 bases. The V gene end was trimmed by 4 bases and the J gene end by 5 bases; junction bases not matched to a gene: 5. This CDR3 has 13 amino acids. Per germline, CDR1 SQVTM and CDR2 ANQGSEA. The CDR3 DNA reads as TGCAGCGTTGGAGGGACAGTCGATCAGCCCCAGCATTTT. This translates into CSVGGTVDQPQHF.

With regard to this clone: The same CDR3 arises from other DNA sequences in this sample as well. V and J are TRBV6-5 and TRBJ1-5, with 7 bases that match TRBD1. This CDR3 region has 15 residues. In germline, CDR1 is MNHEY, CDR2 SVGAGI. V shed 0 bases, J shed 3 bases, and the junction held 2 bases outside the gene matches. In nucleotides, the CDR3 is TGTGCCAGCAGTTACTCGGACAGGTCCAATCAGCCCCAGCATTTT. Protein sequence: CASSYSDRSNQPQHF.

This clone was picked up many times. V and J are TRBV11-1 and TRBJ2-7; 9 bases line up with TRBD2. The V gene end was trimmed by 1 base and the J gene end by 6 bases; junction bases not matched to a gene: 7. The CDR3 is made up of 15 amino acids. Germline lookup yields CDR1 SGHAT and CDR2 FQDESV (reference sequence). In DNA, the CDR3 is TGTGCCAGCAGCTTAGTAGGACTAGCGACCCTCGAGCAGTACTTC. It specifies CASSLVGLATLEQYF.

Only a few counts were recorded for this clone. This sequence joins TRBV6-1 and TRBJ2-2; D ambiguous. Germline V gene sequence: CDR1 MNHNS, CDR2 SASEGT. Trimming left V 0 bases short and J 6 bases short, with 8 bases between. The CDR3 is 14 residues long. The CDR3 DNA follows: TGTGCCAGCAGTGAAGCGGCGGTGGCCGGGGAGCTGTTTTTT. Its translation: CASSEAAVAGELFF.

The CDR3 sequence: CASSLVRVYNEQFF. CDR3 DNA: TGTGCCAGCAGTTTAGTGAGGGTCTACAATGAGCAGTTCTTC. V is TRBV28 and J is TRBJ2-1, with D maybe TRBD2 (5 bases). The CDR3 totals 14 residues. CDR1 is MDHEN, CDR2 SYDVKM, per germline. The V end was cut by 2 bases, the J end by 3 bases, with 8 bases between.

V and J are TRBV5-1 and TRBJ2-3, with D possibly being TRBD1 (6 bases). The CDR3 covers 14 residues. The germline gives CDR1 SGHRS, CDR2 YFSETQ. Between the trimmed V and J ends, which lost 5 bases and 2 bases, there was a span of 12 bases. CDR3 in amino acids: CASSPGDATDTQYF. DNA for the CDR3: TGCGCCAGCAGTCCAGGGGATGCCACAGATACGCAGTATTTT.

This sequence joins TRBV5-6 and TRBJ2-2; 7 nucleotides agree with TRBD2. The V gene end was trimmed by 4 bases and the J gene end by 2 bases; junction bases not matched to a gene: 8. Germline-derived CDR1 and CDR2 are SGHDT and YYEEEE. This CDR3 comprises 16 residues. The CDR3 nucleotides are TGTGCCAGCAGCATCACTAGCGAGTCCAACACCGGGGAGCTGTTTTTT. This translates into CASSITSESNTGELFF.